This passage covers 32 T cell receptor beta chains from one sample sequenced in a study of cytomegalovirus exposure and HLA in healthy donors. PCR used 60 Vbeta primers and 13 Jbeta primers. Repertoires were generated with immunoSEQ multiplex PCR, while TCRdb's copy carries only in-frame clones and drops some. The top ten hold more than 0.5% of the sample, which has fewer than 200,000 clones, about 80% seen once. The sample taken for sequencing was PBMCs. Receptors were obtained from a woman aged 45-65 years in good health and CMV-seronegative.

To note about this clone: In this CDR3 the conserved last residue, phenylalanine or tryptophan, is missing, so a read error is likely. The genes are TRBV6-6 and TRBJ1-1; TRBD1 agrees at 10 bases. The J segment lost 10 bases and the V segment lost 7 bases, leaving 9 bases of the junction unmatched. The V gene's germline CDR1 is MNHNY and CDR2 SVGAGI (reference sequence). The CDR3 loop spans 13 amino acids. The CDR3 reads CASTRDRGRGAFS. The CDR3 nucleotides are TGTGCCAGCACCCGAGACAGGGGGCGCGGAGCTTTCTCT.

The chain employs TRBV5-8 and TRBJ2-3; 9 bases align to TRBD2. V gave up 4 bases and J gave up 3 bases; unmatched junction bases: 3. Germline V gene data show CDR1 as SGHTS and CDR2 as YDEGEE. This CDR3 comprises 14 residues. The chain's CDR3 is CASSRLAATDTQYF. In DNA form, the CDR3 reads TGTGCCAGCAGCAGACTAGCGGCTACAGATACGCAGTATTTT.

The rearrangement joins TRBV28 to TRBJ1-1; D gene ambiguous. The CDR3 contains 12 residues. The germline CDR1 and CDR2 sequences are MDHEN and SYDVKM. The germline V and J ends were trimmed by 7 bases and 1 base, with 7 bases remaining between them. CDR3 amino acids: CASTAGNTEAFF. DNA for the CDR3: TGTGCCAGCACCGCCGGGAACACTGAAGCTTTCTTT.

Concerning this clone: Mismatch with germline at one junction end may stem from a read error. The chain joins TRBV28 to TRBJ1-1, with D possibly TRBD1 on 6 matching bases. The CDR3 has 10 amino acids. Germline V CDR1 and CDR2: MDHEN, SYDVKM. CDR3 loop: CASSWGGMVF. DNA of the CDR3: TGTGCCAGCTCCTGGGGGGGCATGGTCTTT.

The rearrangement joins TRBV19 to TRBJ2-5; a weak D match, TRBD1 (6 bases). Trimming shortened V by 3 bases and J by 4 bases, and 21 bases separated the two germline ends. The CDR3 runs to 17 residues. Germline loops: CDR1 LNHDA, CDR2 SQIVND (reference sequence). The CDR3 nucleotides are TGTGCCAGTAGTATTCCCAACCGGGCCAAAGGGGGAGAGACCCAGTACTTC. Its translation is CASSIPNRAKGGETQYF.

This clone was detected a few times. The chain employs TRBV5-1 and TRBJ2-3, with TRBD2 matching 13 bases. Unmatched junction bases numbered 9, after V lost 3 bases and J lost 2 bases. The germline V gene has CDR1 SGHRS and CDR2 YFSETQ. This CDR3 is built from 18 residues. CDR3 region: CASSSRTSGRSFTDTQYF. The CDR3, as DNA: TGCGCCAGCAGCTCTCGGACTAGCGGGAGATCATTCACAGATACGCAGTATTTT.

V and J are TRBV6-1 and TRBJ1-4, with a weak D call TRBD1 (6 bases). Trimming cost V 2 bases and J 0 bases, with 13 bases left between them. In germline, CDR1 is MNHNS, CDR2 SASEGT. The CDR3 has 17 amino acids. Written as DNA, the CDR3 is TGTGCCAGCAGTGAACCTCAGGGGTGGGCAACTAATGAAAAACTGTTTTTT. It is translated as CASSEPQGWATNEKLFF.

This CDR3 is CASSPSGVGGYTF. The CDR3 region has the DNA TGTGCCAGCAGCCCCTCCGGGGTAGGAGGCTACACCTTC. The chain is built from TRBV9 and TRBJ1-2; D is uncertain. V was pared by 4 bases and J by 8 bases, with 15 bases between. The V gene's germline CDR1 is SGDLS and CDR2 YYNGEE. The CDR3 has 13 amino acids.

This chain uses TRBV5-1 with TRBJ2-7, with D possibly matching TRBD2 (6 bases). This CDR3 comprises 14 residues. The germline V and J ends were trimmed by 0 bases and 9 bases, with 16 bases remaining between them. Germline V gene sequence: CDR1 SGHRS, CDR2 YFSETQ. In DNA form, the CDR3 reads TGCGCCAGCAGCTTGGGGAACGGGAGAGATGTGCAGTACTTC. Its translation: CASSLGNGRDVQYF.

This clone appeared a few times. The chain couples TRBV27 to TRBJ1-1; TRBD1 aligns across 10 bases. The length of the CDR3 is 17 residues. V dropped 1 base and J dropped 10; count of bases not matched to a gene: 15. Germline CDR1 MNHEY, CDR2 SMNVEV (reference sequence). The CDR3 region has the DNA TGTGCCAGCAGTTTATGGTTGGACAGGGGGTTCGTTGGAGCAGCTTTCTTT. This translates into CASSLWLDRGFVGAAFF.

This rearrangement joins TRBV4-2 to TRBJ1-2; D is unclear. The CDR3 is 14 residues long. V lost 1 base and J lost 3, with 9 bases in between. Germline V gene data show CDR1 as LGHNA and CDR2 as YNFKEQ. CDR3 sequence (DNA): TGTGCCAGCAGCCAAGTGAACACCTACTATGGCTACACCTTC. Translating gives CASSQVNTYYGYTF.

The chain employs TRBV7-9 and TRBJ2-2, with D unresolved. Trimming cost V 4 bases and J 1 base, with 13 bases left between them. The CDR3 is made up of 16 amino acids. CDR1 is SEHNR and CDR2 is FQNEAQ in the germline V gene (reference sequence). The CDR3 here is CASSSLQDQNTGELFF. The CDR3 region has the DNA TGTGCCAGCAGCTCCCTTCAGGATCAGAACACCGGGGAGCTGTTTTTT. Looking up the rest from reference TRBV7-9 and TRBJ2-2 gives the full variable domain: DTGVSQNPRHKITKRGQNVTFRCDPISEHNRLYWYRQTLGQGPEFLTYFQNEAQLEKSRLLSDRFSAERPKGSFSTLEIQRTEQGDSAMYLCASSSLQDQNTGELFFGEGSRLTVL.

The V call is TRBV19, the J call TRBJ2-1; D uncertain. Looked up from germline, CDR1 is LNHDA and CDR2 is SQIVND (reference sequence). The CDR3 length is 11 residues. The V gene lost 7 bases and the J gene lost 5 bases, with 6 bases spanning the gap. This CDR3 reads CASNRDNEQFF. In DNA, the CDR3 is TGTGCCAGTAACCGGGACAATGAGCAGTTCTTC.

The chain recombines TRBV21-1 with TRBJ2-3; the table's D call, TRBD2, was not checked against the DNA. TRBV21-1 is termed a pseudogene. This CDR3 contains 19 residues. This chain's CDR3 is CASGNSGGPDRASTDTQYF. DNA for the CDR3: TGTGCCAGCGGTAATAGCGGGGGGCCCGACCGGGCTAGCACAGATACGCAGTATTTT.

This sequence joins TRBV14 and TRBJ2-1; perhaps TRBD2 as D (7 bases). This CDR3 has 19 residues. CDR1 and CDR2 from the germline V gene are SGHDN and FVKESK. The V gene lost 4 bases and the J gene lost 4 bases, with 26 bases spanning the gap. CDR3 bases: TGTGCCAGCAGCCCTATTCTGCTAGGGGGGGGGCGACAATACAATGAGCAGTTCTTC. This translates into CASSPILLGGGRQYNEQFF.

Worth noting for this clone: Mismatch with germline at one junction end may stem from a read error. This chain joins TRBV19 and TRBJ2-2; 7 bases align to TRBD1. The germline V gene has CDR1 LNHDA and CDR2 SQIVND (reference sequence). The CDR3 totals 13 residues. CDR3 amino acids: CVSSTTGTGELFF. In nucleotides, the CDR3 is TGTGTCAGTAGTACGACAGGGACCGGGGAGCTGTTTTTT.

The J gene is TRBJ2-7, the V gene TRBV18; D is unclear. Germline CDR1 and CDR2: KGHSH and LQKENI. V lost 4 bases, J lost 6 bases, and 7 bases lay in between. The CDR3 runs to 11 residues. The DNA of the CDR3 is TGTGCCAGCTCACGGCCGGGCGAGCAGTACTTC. This translates into CASSRPGEQYF.

The CDR3 loop reads CASRIAPGTVNIQYF. CDR3 DNA: TGCGCCAGCAGAATTGCCCCCGGGACTGTAAACATTCAGTACTTC. The chain couples TRBV5-1 to TRBJ2-4, with D perhaps matching TRBD2 (6 bases). Germline V gene sequence: CDR1 SGHRS, CDR2 YFSETQ. The CDR3 contains 15 residues. V was trimmed by 5 bases and J by 6 bases, leaving 18 bases between them.

The gene calls are TRBV10-2 and TRBJ2-5, with D possibly matching TRBD2 (5 bases). The J call may be mistaken, given a closer DNA end match to TRBJ2-7. The CDR3 is made up of 13 amino acids. Per the germline V gene, CDR1 is WSHSY and CDR2 is SAAADI. CDR3 nucleotide sequence: TGCGCCAGCACAGAAGCGGCCTCCTACGAGCAGTACTTC. Its protein is CASTEAASYEQYF.

The V call is TRBV7-9, the J call TRBJ2-2, with 10 bases that match TRBD2. The CDR3 runs to 15 residues. Trimming removed 9 bases from V and 0 bases from J; junction bases left unmatched: 4. Per germline, CDR1 SEHNR and CDR2 FQNEAQ (reference sequence). The CDR3 reads CARSSGGPNTGELFF. The CDR3 DNA is TGTGCCAGGAGTAGCGGGGGGCCGAACACCGGGGAGCTGTTTTTT.

This chain joins TRBV5-6 and TRBJ1-1; maybe TRBD1 (6 bases). CDR1 and CDR2 (germline): SGHDT, YYEEEE. The CDR3 is 13 residues long. V shed 4 bases and J shed 0 bases, with 7 bases lying between them. CDR3 nucleotide sequence: TGTGCCAGCAGCCGGACAGTGAACACTGAAGCTTTCTTT. This codes for CASSRTVNTEAFF.

The rearrangement links TRBV27 to TRBJ1-6, with D possibly matching TRBD1 (5 bases). Germline V lookup: CDR1 MNHEY, CDR2 SMNVEV (reference sequence). Trimming removed 2 bases from V and 1 base from J, with 15 bases in between. The CDR3 covers 18 residues. CDR3 region: CASSLRGLVGSYNSPLHF. The DNA for the CDR3 is TGTGCCAGCAGTTTAAGGGGACTAGTCGGGTCCTATAATTCACCCCTCCACTTT.

This chain links TRBV5-4 with TRBJ2-3, with 16 bases identical to TRBD2. With V trimmed by 3 bases and J by 4 bases, 8 bases remained unmatched. The germline V gene has CDR1 SGHNT and CDR2 YYREEE (reference sequence). The CDR3 covers 18 residues. DNA for the CDR3: TGTGCCAGCAGCTCGATGGGACTAGCGGGGGGGCCGCCAGATACGCAGTATTTT. Translated: CASSSMGLAGGPPDTQYF.

This chain links TRBV7-8 with TRBJ2-5; TRBD2 matches 10 bases. Trimming cost V 2 bases and J 2 bases; bases outside gene matches: 5. The CDR3 totals 16 residues. CDR1 SGHVS and CDR2 FQNEAQ come from the germline V gene. In DNA form, the CDR3 reads TGTGCCAGCAGCTTACGAGTAGCGGGGGGTCAAGAGACCCAGTACTTC. It encodes CASSLRVAGGQETQYF. Together with reference TRBV7-8 and TRBJ2-5, the CDR3 gives the full variable domain: GAGVSQSPRYKVAKRGQDVALRCDPISGHVSLFWYQQALGQGPEFLTYFQNEAQLDKSGLPSDRFFAERPEGSVSTLKIQRTQQEDSAVYLCASSLRVAGGQETQYFGPGTRLLVL.

The J gene is TRBJ2-1, the V gene TRBV30; TRBD2 agrees at 13 bases. Per the germline V gene, CDR1 is GTSNPN and CDR2 is SVGIG (reference sequence). The CDR3 has 14 residues. V lost 1 base to trimming and J lost 7 bases; unmatched junction nucleotides: 1. The CDR3 sequence is CAWSGGLAGNEQFF. CDR3 bases: TGTGCCTGGAGTGGGGGACTAGCGGGGAATGAGCAGTTCTTC.

The rearrangement uses TRBV19 and TRBJ2-7, with 12 bases fitting TRBD2. V was clipped by 3 bases and J by 9 bases; unmatched bases: 9. The CDR3 runs to 15 residues. Germline-derived CDR1 and CDR2 are LNHDA and SQIVND (reference sequence). Here the CDR3 reads CASSIQGLAGEVQYF. In DNA, the CDR3 is TGTGCCAGTAGTATCCAGGGACTAGCGGGTGAGGTGCAGTACTTC.

The chain carries TRBV9 and TRBJ2-1; TRBD2 agrees at 11 bases. The CDR3 consists of 16 residues. With 0 bases clipped from V and 3 bases from J, the junction kept 2 bases outside the gene matches. Per germline, CDR1 SGDLS and CDR2 YYNGEE. The CDR3 here is CASSVGLAGLYNEQFF. In DNA form, the CDR3 reads TGTGCCAGCAGCGTAGGACTAGCGGGGCTCTACAATGAGCAGTTCTTC.

This clone was counted between two and nine times. The chain is built from TRBV6-5 and TRBJ1-4, with D perhaps TRBD1 (6 bases). Trimming stripped 6 bases from V and 5 bases from J, with 16 bases between. CDR3 length: 15 residues. The germline CDR1 and CDR2 sequences are MNHEY and SVGAGI. The CDR3 coding sequence is TGTGCCAGCAGCCGTGGAGGGGGGGGGAATGAAAAACTGTTTTTT. Translated, it gives CASSRGGGGNEKLFF.

The V call is TRBV27, the J call TRBJ2-7, with D tentatively TRBD2 (6 bases). Germline loops: CDR1 MNHEY, CDR2 SMNVEV (reference sequence). Deletions cut 6 bases from V and 4 bases from J, with 22 bases between. The length of the CDR3 is 16 residues. The CDR3 is CASSQRRASLGYEQYF. The CDR3 region has the DNA TGTGCCAGCAGCCAGCGGAGGGCCTCCCTGGGTTACGAGCAGTACTTC.

The rearrangement links TRBV29-1 to TRBJ1-2, with TRBD1 matching 7 bases. The CDR3 has 14 amino acids. Trimming removed 6 bases from V and 1 base from J; junction bases left unmatched: 8. CDR1 and CDR2 (germline): SQVTM, ANQGSEA. The CDR3 spells CSVLLRGLNYGYTF. The CDR3 DNA reads TGCAGCGTCCTTTTGAGGGGGCTTAACTATGGCTACACCTTC.

The chain has TRBV7-9 and TRBJ2-2; 7 bases fit TRBD1. The CDR3 has 13 amino acids. The junction had 14 bases not matched to a gene; V was cut back by 7 bases and J by 15 bases. Germline V gene lookup returns CDR1 SEHNR and CDR2 FQNEAQ (reference sequence). CDR3 bases: TGTGCCAGCATCAAGGGAACGGGACAGCAGGTGTTTTTT. This translates into CASIKGTGQQVFF.

CDR3 coding DNA: TGTGCCAGCAGTTTACCGGCGGGGGGGGTTTTGGAGCAGTACTTC. It encodes CASSLPAGGVLEQYF. This sequence joins TRBV6-9 and TRBJ2-5; TRBD2 aligns across 9 bases. From germline, CDR1 is MNHGY and CDR2 SVAAGI. The CDR3 contains 15 residues. Trimming cost V 4 bases and J 11 bases; bases outside gene matches: 14.